This TCR beta chain originates from a study of cytomegalovirus exposure and HLA in healthy donors. Across the study: In a later analysis, it was reported that the 120 or so validation repertoires had been produced on the same platform as the 500 to 850 repertoires belonging to the first cohort.

This CDR3 contains 15 residues. CDR1 MDHEN and CDR2 SYDVKM come from the germline V gene. Trimming removed 3 bases from V and 0 bases from J, with 9 bases in between. TCRdb keeps only in-frame clones here, not all; method: immunoSEQ multiplex PCR. The table has around 140,000 clones, about nine tenths seen once; the top ten hold 4.5%. The sequenced sample was PBMCs. The genes are TRBV28 and TRBJ1-3, with D perhaps matching TRBD1 (5 bases). This receptor was obtained from a man aged 18 to 29 in good health and CMV-seropositive. Written as DNA, the CDR3 is TGTGCCAGCAGTTTCCGCGGGGGCTCTGGAAACACCATATATTTT. Its translation: CASSFRGGSGNTIYF.